The rows below give T cell receptor beta chains drawn from one sample of a study of T-cell memory formation after mild COVID-19. TCRdb re-analysed the 5' RACE reads in MiXCR, keeping a single row per CDR3 protein. In the table there are 150,000 to 200,000 distinct CDR3 sequences, 20% to 25% of which are singletons. What was sequenced was PBMCs or a T cell subset sorted from them (not recorded which). These receptors originate from an adult woman who had mild COVID-19 (a few samples of this study predate the infection). Cell type and time point are not known. CDR3s include the opening cysteine and the closing phenylalanine or tryptophan. The D gene is left open where the match is weak. Expanded clones are given a class, and other clones once, few, many or no size at all.

V,size,D,J,CDR3,DNA
TRBV5-6,few,-,TRBJ2-1,CASQVLPSNEQFF,TGTGCCAGCCAAGTGTTGCCTTCCAATGAGCAGTTCTTC
TRBV12-3/TRBV12-4,-,-,TRBJ1-2,CASGGPNNYGYTF,TGTGCCAGCGGAGGCCCGAATAACTATGGCTACACCTTC
TRBV4-2,few,-,TRBJ1-5,CASSQEVKQVLGMHPQHF,TGTGCCAGCAGCCAAGAAGTGAAACAGGTCCTCGGTATGCATCCCCAGCATTTT
TRBV29-1,-,-,TRBJ1-2,CSVEPGYGYTF,TGCAGCGTTGAACCTGGGTATGGCTACACCTTC
TRBV11-2,few,-,TRBJ2-1,CASSLGGGGYNEQFF,TGTGCCAGCAGCTTGGGAGGAGGGGGCTACAATGAGCAGTTCTTC
TRBV30,many,-,TRBJ2-7,CAWSFPGGTYEQYF,TGTGCCTGGAGTTTCCCGGGGGGCACCTACGAGCAGTACTTC
TRBV7-6,-,-,TRBJ2-2,CASTIQGSNTGELFF,TGTGCCAGCACCATACAGGGATCGAACACCGGGGAGCTGTTTTTT
TRBV5-1,few,TRBD1,TRBJ2-7,CASSLDRGLYEQYF,TGCGCCAGCAGCTTGGACAGGGGGCTCTACGAGCAGTACTTC
TRBV7-2,-,-,TRBJ2-1,CASSLERFIVGVNEQFF,TGTGCCAGCAGCTTGGAACGTTTTATTGTAGGGGTCAATGAGCAGTTCTTC
TRBV5-6,-,-,TRBJ1-1,CASSLGIGPNTEAFF,TGTGCCAGCAGCTTGGGGATCGGTCCGAACACTGAAGCTTTCTTT
TRBV12-3/TRBV12-4,few,TRBD1,TRBJ1-4,CASSWGQGAIHEKLFF,TGTGCCAGCAGTTGGGGACAGGGGGCGATTCATGAAAAACTGTTTTTT
TRBV19,few,-,TRBJ2-6,CASSDFSGANVLTF,TGTGCCAGTAGTGATTTCTCTGGGGCCAACGTCCTGACTTTC
TRBV7-9,many,-,TRBJ1-1,CASSLVVGNTEAFF,TGTGCCAGCAGCTTAGTTGTCGGGAACACTGAAGCTTTCTTT
TRBV12-3/TRBV12-4,few,-,TRBJ1-2,CASMGSVSYGYTF,TGTGCCAGCATGGGGAGCGTTAGCTATGGCTACACCTTC
TRBV6-4,once,-,TRBJ2-3,CASSDQAGGTDTQYF,TGTGCCAGCAGTGACCAGGCAGGGGGGACAGATACGCAGTATTTT
TRBV7-8,few,-,TRBJ2-1,CASSLGPNNEQFF,TGTGCCAGCAGCCTAGGGCCTAACAATGAGCAGTTCTTC
TRBV29-1,-,-,TRBJ2-7,CSAKGRHSYEQYF,TGCAGCGCAAAGGGACGCCACTCCTACGAGCAGTACTTC
TRBV7-8,-,-,TRBJ2-2,CASSPLRVSTGELFF,TGTGCCAGCAGCCCTCTCAGGGTTTCCACCGGGGAGCTGTTTTTT
TRBV7-6,few,-,TRBJ2-1,CASSSFPYNEQFF,TGTGCCAGCAGCTCGTTCCCCTACAATGAGCAGTTCTTC
TRBV5-1,-,-,TRBJ1-5,CASALTTGPGEPQHF,TGCGCCAGCGCCTTGACGACAGGACCTGGTGAGCCCCAGCATTTT
TRBV4-3,few,-,TRBJ2-2,CASSQEGSDGTGELFF,TGCGCCAGCAGCCAAGAAGGCTCCGACGGGACCGGGGAGCTGTTTTTT
TRBV5-6,-,TRBD2,TRBJ2-1,CASSHSTGLAAYNEQFF,TGTGCCAGCAGCCACTCTACGGGACTAGCGGCCTACAATGAGCAGTTCTTC
TRBV27,few,-,TRBJ2-1,CASSPQLPGQAYNEQFF,TGTGCCAGCAGTCCCCAACTCCCCGGGCAGGCCTACAATGAGCAGTTCTTC
TRBV29-1,once,TRBD1,TRBJ1-2,CSVDGTGEAGTF,TGCAGCGTTGACGGGACAGGGGAAGCTGGCACCTTC